These 7 T cell receptor beta chains share one sample of origin, sequenced in a study of PD-1 blockade in classical Hodgkin lymphoma. Time point described: newly diagnosed, previously untreated cHL patient sample. Assay used: immunoSEQ multiplex PCR; TCRdb lists only in-frame clones, some missing. This sample has 15,000 to 20,000 clones, with around four fifths found just once. The sample consisted of peripheral blood mononuclear cells (PBMCs). The receptors stem from a human donor with classical Hodgkin lymphoma.

The table lists this clone with a few counts. The chain has TRBV5-6 and TRBJ1-2; the D is unclear. V shed 2 bases and J shed 8 bases, with 13 bases lying between them. Germline V gene data show CDR1 as SGHDT and CDR2 as YYEEEE. This CDR3 has 13 residues. Here the CDR3 reads CASSFEPGGGYTF. For the CDR3, the DNA is TGTGCCAGCAGCTTTGAACCCGGAGGGGGCTACACCTTC.

This clone was recorded only once. This chain uses TRBV19 with TRBJ1-4; a weak D match, TRBD1 (5 bases). This CDR3 has 15 amino acids. Trimming left V 5 bases short and J 1 base short, with 11 bases between. CDR1 LNHDA and CDR2 SQIVND come from the germline V gene (reference sequence). The CDR3 coding sequence is TGTGCCAGTAGTCCCGGGGGGGGAACTAATGAAAAACTGTTTTTT. Protein product: CASSPGGGTNEKLFF.

A few counts support this clone. CDR3 region: CASSPSRLTISYNEQFF. As DNA, the CDR3 is TGTGCCAGCTCACCATCCCGACTCACTATATCCTACAATGAGCAGTTCTTC. This chain joins TRBV18 and TRBJ2-1; no clear D gene. Germline V gives CDR1 KGHSH, CDR2 LQKENI. CDR3 size: 17 residues. Deletions cut 2 bases from V and 1 base from J, with 15 bases between.

The genes are TRBV6-6 and TRBJ2-7; tentatively, D is TRBD2 (6 bases). V gave up 6 bases and J gave up 0 bases, with 12 bases separating them. CDR3 length equals 14 residues. From germline, CDR1 is MNHNY and CDR2 SVGAGI (reference sequence). Here the CDR3 reads CASSPGTRSYEQYF. The CDR3 DNA sequence: TGTGCCAGCAGCCCCGGGACTCGCTCCTACGAGCAGTACTTC.

The chain carries TRBV27 and TRBJ2-3; D might be TRBD2 (5 bases). The CDR3 sequence is 16 residues long. CDR1 is MNHEY and CDR2 is SMNVEV in the germline V gene (reference sequence). The ends were cut back, 2 bases at V and 1 base at J, with 13 bases in the middle. CDR3 coding DNA: TGTGCCAGCAGTTTAAATCCCCTAGCTGGCACAGATACGCAGTATTTT. Its translation: CASSLNPLAGTDTQYF.

This clone was seen a handful of times. The chain couples TRBV6-1 to TRBJ2-1, with 7 bases identical to TRBD2. The junction had 1 base not matched to a gene; V was cut back by 0 bases and J by 5 bases. Germline V CDR1 and CDR2: MNHNS, SASEGT. This CDR3 region has 14 residues. The CDR3 nucleotides are TGTGCCAGCAGTGAAGCGGGAGGGCACAATGAGCAGTTCTTC. Protein product: CASSEAGGHNEQFF.

The genes are TRBV7-9 and TRBJ2-2; D is undetermined. CDR1 and CDR2 (germline): SEHNR, FQNEAQ (reference sequence). There are 11 residues in the CDR3. Trimming took off 3 bases at V and 6 bases at J, with 2 bases between the two ends. In DNA form, the CDR3 reads TGTGCCAGCAGCTTCCCCGGGGAGCTGTTTTTT. It specifies CASSFPGELFF.